These 25 T cell receptor beta chains share one sample of origin, sequenced in a study of blood T cells in healthy people across ages. Sample-barcoded 5' priming and a J-beta primer mix drove a second PCR of roughly 6 to 12 cycles. TCRdb redid the calling of the 5' RACE reads with MiXCR, one entry per CDR3 protein. The top ten clones hold about 2.9% of a sample with approximately 780,000 distinct CDR3 sequences, about a quarter of them seen once. This sample also appeared in a second study, on T cells of mothers and their children.

The sequenced sample was blood. These TCRs come from a boy aged 5-17 years in good health.

DNA of the CDR3: TGTGCCAGCAGCCCCGAGTGGGGTACCGGGGAGCTGTTTTTT. Residues: CASSPEWGTGELFF. J is TRBJ2-2 and V is TRBV5-4, with D unclear. Germline-derived CDR1 and CDR2 are SGHNT and YYREEE (reference sequence). This CDR3 is built from 14 residues. The V and J ends lost 4 bases and 5 bases respectively, with 12 bases between them.

The chain employs TRBV3-1 and TRBJ2-1, with TRBD2 identical over 8 bases. V gave up 0 bases and J gave up 5 bases; unmatched junction bases: 6. The CDR3 has 16 amino acids. Per germline, CDR1 LGHDT and CDR2 YNNKEL (reference sequence). CDR3 DNA: TGTGCCAGCAGCCAAGAGGCCGGCGGGGGGCACAATGAGCAGTTCTTC. Translated, it gives CASSQEAGGGHNEQFF.

This clonotype was detected once. The rearrangement joins TRBV7-9 to TRBJ2-4; no firm D call. There are 16 residues in the CDR3. The V and J ends lost 4 bases and 0 bases respectively, with 13 bases between them. Per the germline V gene, CDR1 is SEHNR and CDR2 is FQNEAQ (reference sequence). In DNA, the CDR3 is TGTGCCAGCAGCTATGGACCCGGCGTAGCCAAAAACATTCAGTACTTC. Its translation: CASSYGPGVAKNIQYF.

The chain has TRBV13 and TRBJ2-5; no clear D gene. The J call may be mistaken, given a closer DNA end match to TRBJ2-1. This CDR3 comprises 13 residues. CDR1 is PRHDT and CDR2 is FYEKMQ in the germline V gene (reference sequence). The CDR3 spells CASSFDPDGEQFF. DNA for the CDR3: TGTGCCAGCAGCTTCGATCCGGACGGCGAGCAGTTCTTC.

The chain recombines TRBV29-1 with TRBJ2-7; tentatively, D is TRBD1 or TRBD2 (5 bases each). The V gene's germline CDR1 is SQVTM and CDR2 ANQGSEA. Trimming shortened V by 6 bases and J by 2 bases, and 14 bases separated the two germline ends. This CDR3 region has 13 residues. CDR3 in amino acids: CSVSGTETYEQYF. DNA of the CDR3: TGCAGCGTGTCCGGGACGGAGACCTACGAGCAGTACTTC.

V and J are TRBV27 and TRBJ2-7, with a tentative D call TRBD2 (6 bases). Germline CDR1 reads MNHEY; CDR2 reads SMNVEV (reference sequence). This CDR3 has 13 amino acids. V was trimmed by 3 bases and J by 7 bases, leaving 13 bases between them. CDR3 DNA sequence: TGTGCCAGCAGTTTTGGCGCTGGGGGGGAGCAGTACTTC. Its translation: CASSFGAGGEQYF.

Comments on this clonotype: One end of the junction does not line up with germline, which may come from a read error. This chain links TRBV4-2 with TRBJ2-3; a possible D gene is TRBD2 (7 bases). Looked up from germline, CDR1 is LGHNA and CDR2 is YNFKEQ. CDR3 size: 19 residues. CDR3 loop: CASSQEAHLFRGGSDTRYF. CDR3 nucleotide sequence: TGTGCCAGCAGCCAAGAGGCACATCTTTTCCGCGGGGGCTCGGATACGCGGTATTTT.

The chain couples TRBV28 to TRBJ2-7, with TRBD2 matching over 9 bases. Germline loops: CDR1 MDHEN, CDR2 SYDVKM. The CDR3 loop spans 16 amino acids. The junction had 4 bases not matched to a gene; V was cut back by 1 base and J by 0 bases. CDR3 sequence (DNA): TGTGCCAGCAGTTTATCCCTAGCGGGAACCTCCTACGAGCAGTACTTC. The encoded protein is CASSLSLAGTSYEQYF.

This clonotype turned up a few times. The chain is built from TRBV29-1 and TRBJ2-5; D not certain. V lost 5 bases and J lost 5, with 15 bases in between. The CDR3 covers 13 residues. Looked up from germline, CDR1 is SQVTM and CDR2 is ANQGSEA. The CDR3 sequence is CSVLDTIGETQYF. Written as DNA, the CDR3 is TGCAGCGTTCTGGATACCATTGGGGAGACCCAGTACTTC.

V gene TRBV20-1 combines with J gene TRBJ2-5; 8 bases are shared with TRBD1. Germline V gene lookup returns CDR1 DFQATT and CDR2 SNEGSKA (reference sequence). With 8 bases clipped from V and 2 bases from J, the junction kept 10 bases outside the gene matches. The CDR3 sequence is 14 residues long. The CDR3 protein is CSTLTGAGQETQYF. CDR3 sequence (DNA): TGCAGTACATTGACAGGGGCAGGTCAAGAGACCCAGTACTTC.

The chain recombines TRBV7-3 with TRBJ2-1; no reliable D call. The CDR3 runs 15 residues. The V gene's germline CDR1 is SGHTA and CDR2 FQGTGA. V dropped 4 bases and J dropped 0 bases, with 10 bases sitting between them. As DNA, the CDR3 is TGTGCCAGCAGCTCCTCGGCGAGCTCCTACAATGAGCAGTTCTTC. Its translation: CASSSSASSYNEQFF.

The chain is built from TRBV6-1 and TRBJ1-1; D remains unclear. V lost 5 bases, J lost 5 bases, and 12 bases lay in between. CDR3 size: 13 residues. CDR1 MNHNS and CDR2 SASEGT come from the germline V gene. The CDR3 loop is CASSQGGDTEAFF. The CDR3 DNA sequence: TGTGCCAGCAGTCAAGGTGGGGATACTGAAGCTTTCTTT.

This clonotype was seen a handful of times. This chain links TRBV14 with TRBJ1-3; possible D gene TRBD1, 6 bases. This CDR3 is built from 19 residues. CDR1 SGHDN and CDR2 FVKESK come from the germline V gene. Trimming cost V 5 bases and J 0 bases, with 23 bases left between them. This chain's CDR3 is CASSSPPGRGSISGNTIYF. For the CDR3, the DNA is TGTGCCAGCAGCTCCCCCCCGGGCAGGGGCTCGATCTCTGGAAACACCATATATTTT.

This clonotype occurred a few times. The chain couples TRBV20-1 to TRBJ2-7, with 7 positions matching TRBD1. The CDR3 loop spans 14 amino acids. J gave up 5 bases and V 2 bases, and 9 bases lay outside the gene matches. Germline V gene data show CDR1 as DFQATT and CDR2 as SNEGSKA (reference sequence). The chain's CDR3 is CSARSQGVGNEQYF. CDR3 in DNA: TGCAGTGCTAGATCCCAGGGGGTAGGCAACGAGCAGTACTTC.

The V gene is TRBV3-1, the J gene TRBJ2-1, with 8 bases matching TRBD2. J lost 7 bases, V lost 0 bases, and 11 bases had no gene match. The CDR3 sequence is 17 residues long. Per the germline V gene, CDR1 is LGHDT and CDR2 is YNNKEL (reference sequence). CDR3 sequence: CASSQDFGAGGPNEQFF. The CDR3 DNA sequence: TGTGCCAGCAGCCAAGATTTTGGGGCGGGGGGTCCAAATGAGCAGTTCTTC.

V is TRBV20-1 and J is TRBJ2-5; TRBD1 might be the D (5 bases). The V gene lost 1 base and the J gene lost 5 bases, with 11 bases spanning the gap. The germline V gene encodes CDR1 DFQATT and CDR2 SNEGSKA (reference sequence). The CDR3 runs to 13 residues. The CDR3 region is CSARAARAETQYF. CDR3 in DNA: TGCAGTGCTAGAGCGGCCAGGGCCGAGACCCAGTACTTC.

The V and J genes are TRBV5-5 and TRBJ1-2, with D tentatively TRBD1 (6 bases). The CDR3 runs 13 residues. Trimming shortened V by 4 bases and J by 8 bases, and 15 bases separated the two germline ends. Germline V lookup: CDR1 SGHKS, CDR2 YYEKEE (reference sequence). CDR3 in amino acids: CASSLPGAGGYTF. Here the CDR3 DNA reads TGTGCCAGCAGCCTGCCGGGGGCTGGGGGCTACACCTTC.

This clonotype turned up a few times. The V gene is TRBV15, the J gene TRBJ2-5, with 9 bases fitting TRBD1. With V trimmed by 9 bases and J by 5 bases, 10 bases remained unmatched. Germline CDR1 and CDR2: LNHNV and YYDKDF (reference sequence). The CDR3 has 14 amino acids. The CDR3 spells CATARDRALETQYF. CDR3 in DNA: TGTGCCACAGCTAGGGACAGGGCCTTGGAGACCCAGTACTTC.

This clonotype came up a few times. Sequence at one end of the junction differs from germline and may be a read error. The V gene is TRBV6-1, the J gene TRBJ1-2; D unclear. Per the germline V gene, CDR1 is MNHNS and CDR2 is SASEGT. The CDR3 is 13 residues long. The CDR3 here is CASREGAHDGYTF. The CDR3 nucleotides read TGTGCCAGCAGGGAAGGCGCCCATGATGGCTACACCTTC.

This clonotype was seen a handful of times. This sequence joins TRBV28 and TRBJ1-1; D call uncertain. In germline, CDR1 is MDHEN, CDR2 SYDVKM. The CDR3 length is 14 residues. V lost 5 bases and J 1 base, leaving 11 bases between the germline ends. CDR3 bases: TGTGCCAGCAGTCCACGGACCGAGAACACTGAAGCTTTCTTT. Amino acids: CASSPRTENTEAFF. The complete variable domain, with remaining parts taken from reference TRBV28 and TRBJ1-1, reads DVKVTQSSRYLVKRTGEKVFLECVQDMDHENMFWYRQDPGLGLRLIYFSYDVKMKEKGDIPEGYSVSREKKERFSLILESASTNQTSMYLCASSPRTENTEAFFGQGTRLTVV.

The sample holds one count of this clonotype. The chain couples TRBV18 to TRBJ2-5; the D gene is possibly TRBD1 (5 bases). Trimming pared 1 base from V and 5 bases from J, leaving 14 bases between. CDR3 size: 15 residues. The germline V gene has CDR1 KGHSH and CDR2 LQKENI. CDR3 region: CASSPLPGRSETQYF. The CDR3 DNA reads TGTGCCAGCTCACCACTTCCAGGGCGATCGGAGACCCAGTACTTC.

The gene calls are TRBV4-3 and TRBJ2-3, with D maybe TRBD2 (6 bases). CDR3 length: 17 residues. Deletions cut 0 bases from V and 2 bases from J, with 15 bases between. Per germline, CDR1 LGHNA and CDR2 YSLEER. The CDR3 reads CASSQDRKLAPTDTQYF. The CDR3 nucleotides are TGCGCCAGCAGCCAAGATCGAAAACTAGCACCCACAGATACGCAGTATTTT.

This clonotype has a handful of counts. The rearrangement joins TRBV27 to TRBJ2-7; no definite D call. The CDR3 totals 16 residues. V lost 5 bases and J 5 bases, leaving 22 bases between the germline ends. Germline V gives CDR1 MNHEY, CDR2 SMNVEV (reference sequence). The CDR3 sequence: CASSANRPPRSNEQYF. CDR3 nucleotides: TGTGCCAGCAGTGCCAACCGGCCCCCCAGGTCCAACGAGCAGTACTTC.

The chain is built from TRBV5-1 and TRBJ1-2; the D is unclear. The V end was cut by 0 bases, the J end by 4 bases, with 16 bases between. Germline values: CDR1 SGHRS, CDR2 YFSETQ. This CDR3 contains 16 residues. CDR3 sequence (DNA): TGCGCCAGCAGCTTGGCAATGAGTCCTGCTACCTATGGCTACACCTTC. It translates to CASSLAMSPATYGYTF.

There are a few counts of this clonotype. V and J are TRBV2 and TRBJ2-5, with 11 bases lining up with TRBD1. Gene TRBJ2-1 matches the end of the DNA better, so the J call may be wrong. The germline CDR1 and CDR2 sequences are SNHLY and FYNNEI. There are 16 residues in the CDR3. The CDR3 DNA reads TGTGCCAGCAGCGCTTTGGACAGGGGGCTACTGAATGAGCAGTTCTTC. The encoded protein is CASSALDRGLLNEQFF.